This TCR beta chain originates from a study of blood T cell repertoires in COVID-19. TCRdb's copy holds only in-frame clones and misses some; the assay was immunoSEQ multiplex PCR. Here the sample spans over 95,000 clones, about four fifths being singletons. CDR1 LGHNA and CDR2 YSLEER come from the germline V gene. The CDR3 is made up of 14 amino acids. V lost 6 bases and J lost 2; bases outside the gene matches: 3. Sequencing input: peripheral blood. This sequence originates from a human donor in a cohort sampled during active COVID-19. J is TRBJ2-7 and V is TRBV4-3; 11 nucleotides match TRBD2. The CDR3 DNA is TGCGCCAGCAGTATAGCGGGGGGGACCTACGAGCAGTACTTC. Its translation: CASSIAGGTYEQYF.